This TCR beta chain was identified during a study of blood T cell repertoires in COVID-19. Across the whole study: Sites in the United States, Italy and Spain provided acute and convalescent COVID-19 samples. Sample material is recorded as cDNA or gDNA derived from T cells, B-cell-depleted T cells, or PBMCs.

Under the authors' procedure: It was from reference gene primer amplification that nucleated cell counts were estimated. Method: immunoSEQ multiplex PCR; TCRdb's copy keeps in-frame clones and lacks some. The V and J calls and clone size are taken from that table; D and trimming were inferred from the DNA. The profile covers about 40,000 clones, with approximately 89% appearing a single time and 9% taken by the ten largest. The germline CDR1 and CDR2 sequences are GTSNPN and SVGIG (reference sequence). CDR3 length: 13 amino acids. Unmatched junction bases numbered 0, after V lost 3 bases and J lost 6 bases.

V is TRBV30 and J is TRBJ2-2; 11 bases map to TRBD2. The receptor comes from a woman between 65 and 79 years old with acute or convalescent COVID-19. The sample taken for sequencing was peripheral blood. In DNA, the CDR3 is TGTGCCTGGAGGACTAGCGGGGCCGGGGAGCTGTTTTTT. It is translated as CAWRTSGAGELFF. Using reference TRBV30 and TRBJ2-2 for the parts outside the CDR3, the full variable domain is SQTIHQWPATLVQPVGSPLSLECTVEGTSNPNLYWYRQAAGRGLQLLFYSVGIGQISSEVPQNLSASRPQDRQFILSSKKLLLSDSGFYLCAWRTSGAGELFFGEGSRLTVL.